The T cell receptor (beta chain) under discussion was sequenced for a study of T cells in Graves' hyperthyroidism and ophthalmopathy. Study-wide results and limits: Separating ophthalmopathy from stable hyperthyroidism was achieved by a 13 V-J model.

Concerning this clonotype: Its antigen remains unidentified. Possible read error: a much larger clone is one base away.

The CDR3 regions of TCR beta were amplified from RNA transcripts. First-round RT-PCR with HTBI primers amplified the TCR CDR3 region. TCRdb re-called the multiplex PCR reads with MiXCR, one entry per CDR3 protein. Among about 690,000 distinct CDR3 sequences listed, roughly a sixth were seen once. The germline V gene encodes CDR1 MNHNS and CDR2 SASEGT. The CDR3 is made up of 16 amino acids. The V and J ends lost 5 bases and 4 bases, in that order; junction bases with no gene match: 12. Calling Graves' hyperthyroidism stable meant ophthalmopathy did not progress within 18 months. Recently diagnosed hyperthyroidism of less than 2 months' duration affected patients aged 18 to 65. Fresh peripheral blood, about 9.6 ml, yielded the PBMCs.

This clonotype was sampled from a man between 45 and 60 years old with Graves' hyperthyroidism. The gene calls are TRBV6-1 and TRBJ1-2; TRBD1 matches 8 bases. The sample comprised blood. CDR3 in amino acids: CASSFSRTGHLYGYTF. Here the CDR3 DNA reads TGTGCCAGCAGTTTTTCCCGGACAGGGCATCTCTATGGCTACACCTTC.